This note documents a single T cell receptor beta chain sequence. The data are from a study of shared T cell receptors in the human thymus. TCRdb's table, derived via immunoSEQ multiplex PCR, lists solely in-frame clones and lacks some. The repertoire holds fewer than 700,000 clones, approximately 88% seen once, with around 0.0099% in the top ten. A further study also used this sample, focusing on human thymus T cells.

Sequencing input: thymocytes. This receptor was taken from a boy under two years old with a congenital heart defect.

The CDR3 DNA reads TGTGCCAGCAGCCCCTATTTAAGGCGGGCTGACTCTGGAAACACCATATATTTT. Translation: CASSPYLRRADSGNTIYF. V is TRBV7-2 and J is TRBJ1-3; D gene uncertain. The germline V and J ends were trimmed by 5 bases and 0 bases, with 20 bases remaining between them. Germline V gene data show CDR1 as SGHTA and CDR2 as FQGNSA. This CDR3 spans 18 amino acids.